This TCR beta chain appears in the sequencing data of a study of blood T cell repertoires in COVID-19. The CDR3 is 13 amino acids. Trimming took 6 bases from V and 5 from J, leaving 10 bases between them. Germline V gene sequence: CDR1 LGHDT, CDR2 YNNKEL (reference sequence). Using immunoSEQ multiplex PCR, the repertoire was profiled, and TCRdb retains in-frame clones only, with some absent. The sample yields fewer than 300,000 clones, approximately 93% seen once. Followed over time, Seattle patients had been enrolled while infection was active. Sequenced input: peripheral blood. J is TRBJ2-2 and V is TRBV3-1 (or the pseudogene TRBV3-2), with D possibly TRBD2 on 6 matching bases. This receptor was obtained from a woman aged 25 to 39 with COVID-19, enrolled during active disease. The chain's CDR3 is CASRLGGTGELFF. As DNA, the CDR3 is TGTGCCAGCAGGCTAGGAGGGACCGGGGAGCTGTTTTTT.